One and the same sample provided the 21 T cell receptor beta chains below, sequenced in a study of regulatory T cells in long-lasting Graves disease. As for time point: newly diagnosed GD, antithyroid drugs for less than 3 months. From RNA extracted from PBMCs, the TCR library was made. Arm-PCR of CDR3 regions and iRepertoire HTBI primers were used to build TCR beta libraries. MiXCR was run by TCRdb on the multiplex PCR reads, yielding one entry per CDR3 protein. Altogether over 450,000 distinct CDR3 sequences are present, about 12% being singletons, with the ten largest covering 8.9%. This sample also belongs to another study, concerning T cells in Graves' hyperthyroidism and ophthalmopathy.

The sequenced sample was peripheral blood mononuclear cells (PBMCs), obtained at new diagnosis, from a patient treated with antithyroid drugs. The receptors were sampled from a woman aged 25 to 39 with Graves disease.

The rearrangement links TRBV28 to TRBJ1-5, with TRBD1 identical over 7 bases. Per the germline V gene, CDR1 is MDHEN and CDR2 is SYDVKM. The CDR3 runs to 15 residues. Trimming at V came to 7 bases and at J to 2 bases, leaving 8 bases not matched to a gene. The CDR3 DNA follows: TGTGCCAGCATTCGAGGGGGCTTGGGCAATCAGCCCCAGCATTTT. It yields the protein CASIRGGLGNQPQHF. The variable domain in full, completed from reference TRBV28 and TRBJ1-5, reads DVKVTQSSRYLVKRTGEKVFLECVQDMDHENMFWYRQDPGLGLRLIYFSYDVKMKEKGDIPEGYSVSREKKERFSLILESASTNQTSMYLCASIRGGLGNQPQHFGDGTRLSIL.

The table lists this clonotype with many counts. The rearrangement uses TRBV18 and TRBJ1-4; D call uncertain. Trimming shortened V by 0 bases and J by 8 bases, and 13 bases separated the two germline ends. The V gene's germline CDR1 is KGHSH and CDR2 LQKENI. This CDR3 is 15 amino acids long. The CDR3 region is CASSPPTSSGEKLFF. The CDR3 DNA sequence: TGTGCCAGCTCACCACCTACGTCCTCCGGAGAAAAACTGTTTTTT.

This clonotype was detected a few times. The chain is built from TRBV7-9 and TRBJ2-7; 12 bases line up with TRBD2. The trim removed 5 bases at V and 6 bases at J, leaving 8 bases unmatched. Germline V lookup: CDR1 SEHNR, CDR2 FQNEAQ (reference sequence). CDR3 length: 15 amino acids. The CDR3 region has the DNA TGTGCCAGCAGCCGACTAGCGGGAGTGGTGGTCGAGCAGTACTTC. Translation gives CASSRLAGVVVEQYF.

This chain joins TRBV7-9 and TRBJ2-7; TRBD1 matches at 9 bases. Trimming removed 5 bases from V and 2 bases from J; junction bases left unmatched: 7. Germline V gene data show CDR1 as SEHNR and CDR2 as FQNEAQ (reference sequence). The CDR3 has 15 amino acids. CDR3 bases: TGTGCCAGCAGCAGACCGGGACAGGGAGCCTACGAGCAGTACTTC. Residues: CASSRPGQGAYEQYF.

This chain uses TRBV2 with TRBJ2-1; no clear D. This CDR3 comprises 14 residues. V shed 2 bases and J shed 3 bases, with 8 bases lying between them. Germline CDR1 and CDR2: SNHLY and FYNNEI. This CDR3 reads CASSEISFYNEQFF. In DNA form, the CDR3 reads TGTGCCAGCAGTGAAATTAGCTTCTACAATGAGCAGTTCTTC. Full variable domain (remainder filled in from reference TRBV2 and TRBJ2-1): EPEVTQTPSHQVTQMGQEVILRCVPISNHLYFYWYRQILGQKVEFLVSFYNNEISEKSEIFDDQFSVERPDGSNFTLKIRSTKLEDSAMYFCASSEISFYNEQFFGPGTRLTVL.

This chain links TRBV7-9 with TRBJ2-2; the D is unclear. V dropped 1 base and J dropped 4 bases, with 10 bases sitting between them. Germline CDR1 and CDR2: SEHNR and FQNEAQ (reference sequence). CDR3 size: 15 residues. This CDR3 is CASSLGPDPTGELFF. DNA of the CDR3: TGTGCCAGCAGCTTAGGGCCGGATCCCACCGGGGAGCTGTTTTTT.

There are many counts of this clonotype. CDR3 amino acids: CAISEWQGNTLHF. As DNA, the CDR3 is TGTGCCATCAGTGAGTGGCAGGGAAACACCCTCCACTTT. The V gene is TRBV10-3, the J gene TRBJ1-6, with a tentative D call TRBD1 (5 bases). The CDR3 sequence is 13 residues long. The germline V gene has CDR1 ENHRY and CDR2 SYGVKD. V shed 1 base and J shed 14 bases, with 12 bases lying between them.

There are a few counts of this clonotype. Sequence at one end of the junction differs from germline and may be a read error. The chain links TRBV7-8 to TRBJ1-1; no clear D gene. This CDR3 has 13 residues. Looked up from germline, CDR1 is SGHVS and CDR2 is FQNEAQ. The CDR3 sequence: CSSSLEVNTEAFF. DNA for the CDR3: TGTTCCAGCAGCTTAGAGGTGAACACTGAAGCTTTCTTT.

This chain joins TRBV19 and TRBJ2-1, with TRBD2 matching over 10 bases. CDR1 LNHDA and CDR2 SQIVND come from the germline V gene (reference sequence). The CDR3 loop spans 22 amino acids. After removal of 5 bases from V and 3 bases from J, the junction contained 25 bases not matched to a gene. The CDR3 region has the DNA TGTGCCAGTAGTTCGCGGATAGCGGGAGGAGGGTTTCGGGCCATGTACTACAATGAGCAGTTCTTC. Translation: CASSSRIAGGGFRAMYYNEQFF.

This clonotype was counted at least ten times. The CDR3 spells CSARGEKGLHNEQFF. The CDR3 DNA follows: TGCAGTGCTAGGGGGGAAAAAGGGCTTCACAATGAGCAGTTCTTC. The rearrangement links TRBV20-1 to TRBJ2-1; possibly TRBD1 or TRBD2 for D (5 bases each). This CDR3 has 15 amino acids. The germline gives CDR1 DFQATT, CDR2 SNEGSKA (reference sequence). V was shortened by 3 bases and J by 5 bases, with 17 bases between the two germline ends.

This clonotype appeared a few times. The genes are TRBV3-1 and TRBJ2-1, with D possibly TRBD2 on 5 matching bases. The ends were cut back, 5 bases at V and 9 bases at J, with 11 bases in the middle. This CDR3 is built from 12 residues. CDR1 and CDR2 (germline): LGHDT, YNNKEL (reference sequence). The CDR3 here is CASSSLAFEQFF. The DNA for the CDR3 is TGTGCCAGCAGCTCTCTAGCTTTTGAGCAGTTCTTC.

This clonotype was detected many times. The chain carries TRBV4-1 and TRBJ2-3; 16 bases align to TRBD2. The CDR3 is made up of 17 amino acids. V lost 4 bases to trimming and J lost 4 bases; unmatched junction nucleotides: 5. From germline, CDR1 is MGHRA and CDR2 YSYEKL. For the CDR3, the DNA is TGCGCCAGCAGCCGGGGACTAGCGGGAGGGCAAGCAGATACGCAGTATTTT. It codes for CASSRGLAGGQADTQYF.

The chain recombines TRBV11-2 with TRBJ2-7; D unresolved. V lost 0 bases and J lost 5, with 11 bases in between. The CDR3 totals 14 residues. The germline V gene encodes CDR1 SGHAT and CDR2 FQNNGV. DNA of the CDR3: TGTGCCAGCAGCTTAGATGGTTCTGGGAACGAGCAGTACTTC. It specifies CASSLDGSGNEQYF.

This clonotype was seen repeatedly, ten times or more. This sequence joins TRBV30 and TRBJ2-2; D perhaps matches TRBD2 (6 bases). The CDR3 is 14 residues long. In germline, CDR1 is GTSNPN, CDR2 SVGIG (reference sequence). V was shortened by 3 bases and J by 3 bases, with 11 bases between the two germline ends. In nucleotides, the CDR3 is TGTGCCTGGAGGTTTTCGGGGGACACCGGGGAGCTGTTTTTT. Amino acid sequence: CAWRFSGDTGELFF.

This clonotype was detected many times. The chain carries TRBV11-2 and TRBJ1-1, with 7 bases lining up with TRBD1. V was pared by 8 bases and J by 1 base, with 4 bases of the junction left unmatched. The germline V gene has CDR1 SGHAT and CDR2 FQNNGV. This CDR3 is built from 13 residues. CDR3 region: CASRRGRNTEAFF. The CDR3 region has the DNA TGTGCCAGCCGGAGGGGGCGGAACACTGAAGCTTTCTTT.

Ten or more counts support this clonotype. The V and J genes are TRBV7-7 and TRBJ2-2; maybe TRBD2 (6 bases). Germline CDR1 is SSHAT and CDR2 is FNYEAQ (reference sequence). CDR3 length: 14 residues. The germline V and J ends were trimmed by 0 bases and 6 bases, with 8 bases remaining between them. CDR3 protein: CASSLAEGSGELFF. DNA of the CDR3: TGTGCCAGCAGCTTAGCGGAGGGGTCCGGGGAGCTGTTTTTT.

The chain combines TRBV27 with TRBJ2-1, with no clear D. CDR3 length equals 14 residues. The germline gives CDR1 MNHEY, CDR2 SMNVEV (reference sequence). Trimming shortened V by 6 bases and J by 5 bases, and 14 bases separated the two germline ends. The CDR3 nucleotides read TGTGCCAGCAGCCTAAGAGGACCGAACAATGAGCAGTTCTTC. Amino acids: CASSLRGPNNEQFF.

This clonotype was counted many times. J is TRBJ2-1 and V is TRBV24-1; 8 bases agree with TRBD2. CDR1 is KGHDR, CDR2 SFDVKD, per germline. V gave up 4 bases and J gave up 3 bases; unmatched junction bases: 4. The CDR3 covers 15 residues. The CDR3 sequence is CATSDLSGNYNEQFF. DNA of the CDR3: TGTGCCACCAGTGACCTTAGCGGGAACTACAATGAGCAGTTCTTC.

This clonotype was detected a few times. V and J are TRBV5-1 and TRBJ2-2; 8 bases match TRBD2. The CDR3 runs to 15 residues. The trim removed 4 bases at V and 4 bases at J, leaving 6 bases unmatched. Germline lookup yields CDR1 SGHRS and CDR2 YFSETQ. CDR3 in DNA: TGCGCCAGCAGCCCCGGGGGGGGGAGCACCGGGGAGCTGTTTTTT. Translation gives CASSPGGGSTGELFF.

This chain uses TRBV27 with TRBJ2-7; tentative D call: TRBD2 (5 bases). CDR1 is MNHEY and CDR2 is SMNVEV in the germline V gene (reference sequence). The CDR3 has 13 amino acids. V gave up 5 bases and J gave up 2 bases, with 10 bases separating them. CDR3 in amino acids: CASSADGAYEQYF. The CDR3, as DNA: TGTGCCAGCAGTGCTGACGGGGCCTACGAGCAGTACTTC.

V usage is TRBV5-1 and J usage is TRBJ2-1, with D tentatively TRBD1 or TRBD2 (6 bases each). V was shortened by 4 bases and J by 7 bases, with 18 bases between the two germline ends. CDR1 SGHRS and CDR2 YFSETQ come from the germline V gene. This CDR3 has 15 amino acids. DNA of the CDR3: TGCGCCAGCAGCCTGGGGAGCGGAGGGGGGAATGAGCAGTTCTTC. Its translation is CASSLGSGGGNEQFF.